This T cell receptor (beta chain) emerged from a study of Graves' ophthalmopathy and Graves' hyperthyroidism. As for the study in general: Peripheral blood was gathered at first diagnosis, ahead of any treatment whatsoever. General study findings and limits: Most expanded thyroid clonotypes above 0.001 frequency also appeared in blood.

Moderately to severely active ophthalmopathy under 3 months, CAS at least 3, NOSPECS at least 4. The authors isolated PBMCs from around 10 ml of fresh peripheral blood. This clonotype was picked up many times. Its antigen is currently unknown. TCR beta CDR3 amplification used RNA transcripts. First-round RT-PCR used HTBI primers; second-round multiplex PCR followed. TCRdb reprocessed the multiplex PCR reads with MiXCR, giving one entry per CDR3 protein. The sample has some 200,000 distinct CDR3 sequences, under 30% seen once. V dropped 5 bases and J dropped 6; count of bases not matched to a gene: 8. The germline CDR1 and CDR2 sequences are SGHTA and FQGNSA. CDR3 length equals 15 residues.

The receptor was isolated from a middle-aged man with Graves' ophthalmopathy. The gene calls are TRBV7-2 and TRBJ2-5, with 11 bases that match TRBD1. Sample: peripheral blood. In nucleotides, the CDR3 is TGTGCCAGCAGCCAGAGGACAGGGGGCGGGAAGACCCAGTACTTC. It is translated as CASSQRTGGGKTQYF.